A selection of T cell receptor beta chains follows, all from one sample in a study of blood T cell repertoires in COVID-19. Repertoires were generated with immunoSEQ multiplex PCR, while TCRdb's copy carries only in-frame clones and drops some. The sample yields more than 100,000 clones, 70% to 85% seen once. Sequenced material: peripheral blood. These receptors originate from an older woman with acute or convalescent COVID-19. CDR3s include the opening cysteine and the closing phenylalanine or tryptophan. D genes are given only for firm matches. Clone size appears in some rows only: once, few, many, or a class for an expanded clone.

clone_size,v_call,d_call,j_call,cdr3_aa,cdr3_nt
-,TRBV14,TRBD1,TRBJ1-2,CASSQLNRGSGYTF,TGTGCCAGCAGCCAACTCAACAGGGGGTCCGGCTACACCTTC
-,TRBV7-9,-,TRBJ1-2,CASSVYREDYGYTF,TGTGCCAGCAGCGTCTACAGGGAAGACTATGGCTACACCTTC
-,TRBV7-2,-,TRBJ1-2,CASSLGAGRGYTF,TGTGCCAGCAGCTTAGGGGCAGGGCGCGGCTACACCTTC
once,TRBV5-1,-,TRBJ1-3,CASSPGVTAQAGDTIYF,TGCGCCAGCAGCCCGGGGGTGACAGCACAAGCCGGAGACACCATATATTTT
-,TRBV7-6,-,TRBJ2-5,CASSNPDRQETQYF,TGTGCCAGCAGCAATCCCGACAGACAAGAGACCCAGTACTTC
-,TRBV10-3,-,TRBJ2-7,CAISVRGYEQYF,TGTGCCATCAGTGTCAGGGGATACGAGCAGTACTTC
-,TRBV29-1,-,TRBJ2-1,CSVRGGGREQFF,TGCAGCGTCCGAGGAGGGGGCAGGGAGCAGTTCTTC
once,TRBV2,-,TRBJ2-2,CASSEDVGATGELFF,TGTGCCAGCAGTGAAGATGTAGGAGCAACCGGGGAGCTGTTTTTT
-,TRBV5-1,TRBD1,TRBJ1-2,CASSLQGTAEPNYGYTF,TGCGCCAGCAGCTTGCAGGGGACAGCTGAACCTAACTATGGCTACACCTTC
-,TRBV6-5,-,TRBJ1-1,CASIRFRVGNTEAFF,TGTGCCAGCATCCGGTTCAGGGTTGGGAACACTGAAGCTTTCTTT
-,TRBV6-6,TRBD2,TRBJ2-1,CASSAAAGGIDEQFF,TGTGCCAGCAGTGCGGCAGCGGGGGGGATCGATGAGCAGTTCTTC
-,TRBV11-3,TRBD1,TRBJ1-4,CASSSVGTGIEKLFF,TGTGCCAGCAGCTCGGTTGGGACAGGGATTGAAAAACTGTTTTTT
-,TRBV11-3,-,TRBJ2-1,CASSQEGLGNEQFF,TGTGCCAGCAGCCAAGAGGGATTAGGCAATGAGCAGTTCTTC
-,TRBV30,TRBD1,TRBJ2-2,CAWSWTGGDAGELFF,TGTGCCTGGAGTTGGACAGGGGGTGATGCCGGGGAGCTGTTTTTT
-,TRBV19,-,TRBJ1-5,CASTPPGGINQPQHF,TGTGCCAGTACCCCGCCCGGGGGGATCAATCAGCCCCAGCATTTT
once,TRBV5-4,TRBD1,TRBJ2-1,CASSRGTGAYNEQFF,TGTGCCAGCAGTCGGGGGACAGGGGCCTACAATGAGCAGTTCTTC
few,TRBV2,-,TRBJ2-3,CASKESWSTDTQYF,TGTGCCAGCAAGGAGAGTTGGAGCACAGATACGCAGTATTTT
-,TRBV5-4,-,TRBJ1-4,CASSSGLTNEKLFF,TGTGCCAGCAGCTCAGGGCTTACTAATGAAAAACTGTTTTTT
-,TRBV19,-,TRBJ2-1,CASSTQTVNEQFF,TGTGCCAGTAGTACACAGACAGTTAATGAGCAGTTCTTC
-,TRBV27,-,TRBJ1-1,CASSMTGSMAFF,TGTGCCAGCAGCATGACAGGTTCTATGGCTTTCTTT
-,TRBV4-1,-,TRBJ1-4,CASSQEWTDNEKLFF,TGCGCCAGCAGCCAGGAGTGGACAGATAATGAAAAACTGTTTTTT
-,TRBV7-6,TRBD2,TRBJ2-2,CASSFHIAGEGTGELFF,TGTGCCAGCAGCTTTCACATCGCGGGGGAAGGGACCGGGGAGCTGTTTTTT
-,TRBV29-1,-,TRBJ2-3,CSVEEAFTDTQYF,TGCAGCGTTGAAGAGGCATTCACAGATACGCAGTATTTT
-,TRBV5-1,TRBD2,TRBJ2-3,CASSLASGGNTDTQYF,TGCGCCAGCAGCTTAGCTAGCGGGGGGAACACAGATACGCAGTATTTT
few,TRBV6-2/TRBV6-3,-,TRBJ2-5,CASSYSTDQETQYF,TGTGCCAGCAGTTACTCGACAGACCAAGAGACCCAGTACTTC
-,TRBV30,TRBD1,TRBJ1-1,CAWSRTGWTEAFF,TGTGCCTGGAGTAGGACAGGCTGGACTGAAGCTTTCTTT
few,TRBV4-1,-,TRBJ1-1,CASSQPGLNTEAFF,TGCGCCAGCAGCCAACCAGGGCTAAACACTGAAGCTTTCTTT
-,TRBV7-2,TRBD1,TRBJ1-2,CASSLTPGTGNYGYTF,TGTGCCAGCAGCTTAACCCCCGGGACAGGGAACTATGGCTACACCTTC
-,TRBV6-1,-,TRBJ1-2,CASSEAPGGGYTF,TGTGCCAGCAGTGAAGCCCCCGGAGGTGGCTACACCTTC
once,TRBV10-3,TRBD2,TRBJ2-3,CAISESWLAGGRTDTQYF,TGTGCCATCAGTGAGTCGTGGCTAGCGGGGGGCCGAACAGATACGCAGTATTTT
-,TRBV19,-,TRBJ1-5,CASSRSRDFPDQPQHF,TGTGCCAGTAGTAGGTCGCGGGACTTTCCAGATCAGCCCCAGCATTTT
few,TRBV6-5,-,TRBJ1-6,CASSPEGWNSPLHF,TGTGCCAGCAGTCCCGAGGGTTGGAATTCACCCCTCCACTTT
-,TRBV18,-,TRBJ1-2,CASSPERGGQYGYTF,TGTGCCAGCTCACCGGAGCGGGGGGGACAATATGGCTACACCTTC
once,TRBV4-2,-,TRBJ1-4,CASSQDVRGNEKLFF,TGTGCCAGCAGCCAAGATGTCCGGGGTAATGAAAAACTGTTTTTT
few,TRBV7-3,TRBD1,TRBJ2-1,CASSSGTGYNEQFF,TGTGCCAGCAGCTCCGGGACAGGGTATAATGAGCAGTTCTTC
-,TRBV5-6,TRBD2,TRBJ2-1,CASSFLLAGGQGSYNEQFF,TGTGCCAGCAGCTTTCTACTAGCGGGGGGTCAGGGGTCCTACAATGAGCAGTTCTTC
-,TRBV7-2,-,TRBJ2-1,CASSPPNSYNEQFF,TGTGCCAGCAGCCCCCCCAACTCCTACAATGAGCAGTTCTTC
few,TRBV6-6,-,TRBJ1-1,CASSSPRLGGTAFF,TGTGCCAGCAGTTCCCCCAGACTGGGGGGTACGGCTTTCTTT
-,TRBV7-9,TRBD1,TRBJ1-4,CASSLVRGLTNEKLFF,TGTGCCAGCAGCTTGGTCAGGGGGTTAACTAATGAAAAACTGTTTTTT
-,TRBV18,TRBD1,TRBJ1-5,CASSPGQGANQPQHF,TGTGCCAGCTCACCGGGACAGGGGGCTAATCAGCCCCAGCATTTT
-,TRBV7-9,-,TRBJ2-1,CASSFRQTLLSSYNEQFF,TGTGCCAGCAGCTTTAGACAGACTCTACTTAGCTCCTACAATGAGCAGTTCTTC
-,TRBV15,-,TRBJ1-1,CATSQDTEAFF,TGTGCCACCAGCCAGGACACTGAAGCTTTCTTT
-,TRBV5-4,TRBD1,TRBJ2-5,CASSFGQGQETQYF,TGTGCCAGCAGCTTCGGACAGGGGCAAGAGACCCAGTACTTC
-,TRBV18,-,TRBJ1-2,CASSPKARGLGGGYTF,TGTGCCAGCTCACCAAAGGCTCGGGGACTCGGGGGTGGCTACACCTTC
-,TRBV7-8,TRBD2,TRBJ2-1,CASSLTTSGGPYNEQFF,TGTGCCAGCAGCTTGACGACTAGCGGGGGCCCATACAATGAGCAGTTCTTC
few,TRBV6-5,-,TRBJ1-6,CASSYGRRGDSPLHF,TGTGCCAGCAGTTACGGCCGGAGGGGAGATTCACCCCTCCACTTT
-,TRBV11-3,-,TRBJ1-1,CASSYGSEEAFF,TGTGCCAGCAGCTACGGGTCCGAAGAAGCTTTCTTT
-,TRBV12-3/TRBV12-4,-,TRBJ1-1,CALIGRMNTEAFF,TGTGCCTTGATAGGGAGAATGAACACTGAAGCTTTCTTT
-,TRBV6-6,TRBD2,TRBJ2-5,CASSYGRSGGGETQYF,TGTGCCAGCAGTTACGGACGTAGCGGGGGCGGAGAGACCCAGTACTTC
-,TRBV7-8,-,TRBJ1-6,CASSLDRKNSPLHF,TGTGCCAGCAGCTTAGACAGGAAGAACTCACCCCTCCACTTT
-,TRBV7-9,TRBD2,TRBJ2-5,CASSPSSGGETQYF,TGTGCCAGCAGCCCAAGCTCGGGGGGAGAGACCCAGTACTTC
-,TRBV7-2,-,TRBJ1-2,CASSLTTNRANYGYTF,TGTGCCAGCAGCTTAACTACCAACAGGGCTAACTATGGCTACACCTTC
once,TRBV11-2,-,TRBJ2-2,CASSSRSWWSRGTGELFF,TGTGCCAGCAGCTCTAGGTCGTGGTGGAGCAGGGGCACCGGGGAGCTGTTTTTT
-,TRBV20-1,TRBD1,TRBJ2-7,CSASSLPGQAAYEQYF,TGCAGTGCTAGTTCTCTACCGGGACAGGCAGCTTACGAGCAGTACTTC
-,TRBV19,-,TRBJ1-6,CASSIAGVIGSPLHF,TGTGCCAGTAGTATAGCGGGGGTAATTGGATCACCCCTCCACTTT
-,TRBV4-1,-,TRBJ1-5,CASSQDSVSNQPQHF,TGCGCCAGCAGCCAAGATTCAGTGAGCAATCAGCCCCAGCATTTT
-,TRBV9,-,TRBJ2-1,CASSPTFRGAGDEQFF,TGTGCCAGCAGCCCGACCTTCCGGGGGGCGGGGGATGAGCAGTTCTTC
few,TRBV6-2/TRBV6-3,-,TRBJ2-3,CASSLQGTDTQYF,TGTGCCAGCAGTTTACAAGGCACAGATACGCAGTATTTT
-,TRBV5-4,-,TRBJ1-2,CASSYRNYGYTF,TGTGCCAGCAGCTACAGGAACTATGGCTACACCTTC